The 7 T cell receptor beta chains reported below all come from one sample, sequenced in a study of T cell responses to AZD1222 COVID-19 vaccine. The repertoire was sequenced with immunoSEQ multiplex PCR; TCRdb's copy has only in-frame clones and lacks some. The sample includes 150,000 to 200,000 clones, approximately 90% seen only once; the top ten take about 6%. The source material was peripheral blood, sampled on day 0 of AZD1222 vaccination. The receptors here all came from an adult in good health.

The rearrangement uses TRBV6-5 and TRBJ2-3, with a tentative D call TRBD2 (6 bases). V was cut by 8 bases and J by 1 base, with 16 bases left in between. The CDR3 is 15 amino acids. The germline gives CDR1 MNHEY, CDR2 SVGAGI. The CDR3 loop reads CASGKGVAGTDTQYF. As DNA, the CDR3 is TGTGCCAGCGGGAAAGGAGTAGCGGGCACAGATACGCAGTATTTT.

This clone was seen only once. The genes are TRBV2 and TRBJ2-5, with 8 bases aligning to TRBD2. CDR3 size: 16 residues. Germline V gene data show CDR1 as SNHLY and CDR2 as FYNNEI. The J segment lost 5 bases and the V segment lost 4 bases, leaving 12 bases of the junction unmatched. CDR3 in amino acids: CASSAGPGGPGETQYF. For the CDR3, the DNA is TGTGCCAGCAGTGCTGGTCCGGGAGGGCCGGGGGAGACCCAGTACTTC.

This chain uses TRBV5-4 with TRBJ2-7; TRBD2 matches at 13 bases. Germline CDR1 is SGHNT and CDR2 is YYREEE (reference sequence). V shed 4 bases, J shed 3 bases, and the junction held 4 bases outside the gene matches. The CDR3 spans 15 residues. The CDR3 bases are TGTGCCAGCAGCCCGGGGACTAGCGGGGACTACGAGCAGTACTTC. Translation gives CASSPGTSGDYEQYF.

The J gene is TRBJ1-2, the V gene TRBV15, with D tentatively TRBD1 (5 bases). The V gene lost 5 bases and the J gene lost 5 bases, with 18 bases spanning the gap. CDR1 and CDR2 from the germline V gene are LNHNV and YYDKDF (reference sequence). The CDR3 is 15 amino acids. CDR3 region: CATSQRSMGLYGYTF. CDR3 DNA: TGTGCCACCAGCCAGAGGTCAATGGGACTATATGGCTACACCTTC.

The V and J genes are TRBV4-1 and TRBJ1-4; possible D gene TRBD1, 6 bases. Germline V gene data show CDR1 as MGHRA and CDR2 as YSYEKL. Trimming shortened V by 4 bases and J by 8 bases, and 17 bases separated the two germline ends. CDR3 length equals 15 residues. CDR3 residues: CASSLGAGAGEKLFF. The CDR3 nucleotides read TGCGCCAGCAGCCTTGGCGCGGGGGCGGGAGAAAAACTGTTTTTT.

The rearrangement uses TRBV11-3 and TRBJ2-1; the D is unclear. V dropped 4 bases and J dropped 0 bases, with 10 bases sitting between them. The CDR3 runs 15 residues. Germline CDR1 and CDR2: SGHNT and YENEEA. The CDR3 DNA follows: TGTGCCAGCAGCTCTGGTTGGAGCTCCTACAATGAGCAGTTCTTC. Residues: CASSSGWSSYNEQFF.

J is TRBJ1-4 and V is TRBV7-6; 8 bases line up with TRBD1. The CDR3 has 15 amino acids. Germline CDR1 SGHVS, CDR2 FNYEAQ. Trimming at V came to 6 bases and at J to 3 bases, leaving 6 bases not matched to a gene. CDR3: CASRRTGFANEKLFF. The DNA for the CDR3 is TGTGCCAGCAGACGGACAGGGTTTGCTAATGAAAAACTGTTTTTT.